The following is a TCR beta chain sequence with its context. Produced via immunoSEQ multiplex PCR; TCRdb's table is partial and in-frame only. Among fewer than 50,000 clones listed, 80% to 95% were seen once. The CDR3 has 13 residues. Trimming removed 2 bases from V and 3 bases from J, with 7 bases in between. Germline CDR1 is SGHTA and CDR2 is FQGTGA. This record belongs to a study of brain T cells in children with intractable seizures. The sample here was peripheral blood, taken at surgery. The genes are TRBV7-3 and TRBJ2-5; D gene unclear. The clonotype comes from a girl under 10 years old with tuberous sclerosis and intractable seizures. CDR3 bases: TGTGCCAGCAGCTTACGGCCCAAAGAGACCCAGTACTTC. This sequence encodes CASSLRPKETQYF.